This record covers a single T cell receptor beta chain. The antigen it recognizes is unknown. No much larger clone is present one base from it, and per-base qualities are unavailable. Library construction relied on the immunoSEQ multiplex PCR assay. TCRdb provides this immuneACCESS table in a form limited to in-frame rearrangements. Some clones are lacking; in checked studies, under half of them reflect an unresolved V gene, and why the rest are absent is not known. The sample table contains some 640,000 clones; only one count was recorded for 80% to 90% of them. The ten largest clones add up to 0.0094% of the sample. This entry belongs to a study of shared T cell receptors in the human thymus (dated by TCRdb to 2020 to 2022). For context, the study as a whole: The study investigated the way shared, self-reactive T-cell receptor alpha chains are produced in the human thymus.

Measured from the cysteine to the phenylalanine, the CDR3 is 15 residues long. Only CDR3 DNA remains: 45 bases, in frame from the first base. From the germline V gene, CDR1 is MNHEY and CDR2 is SVGAGI. At the junction V is shortened by 1 base and J by 1 base, with 7 bases in between. The sample was also linked to a second study, of human thymus T cells. As that second paper reports: The donors were immunologically healthy infants in Finland who had open corrective cardiac surgery for congenital heart defects. Thymus tissue was collected as surgical resects that were removed during corrective cardiac surgery. V and J gene segment usage appeared biased in both thymic and peripheral blood repertoires. The related research reported highly overlapping thymic TCR repertoires among unrelated individuals. TCR alpha and beta repertoires from under 10 infant thymus samples and four related peripheral blood samples were characterized in the study. The cohort included more than 5 male and a couple of female infants, with donor ages spanning 7 to 244 days. Thymocytes were freed from the tissue by mechanical means and kept at -70 degrees C as pellets of about 9-33 million cells. A QIAsymphony instrument was used to extract genomic DNA from frozen cell pellets. The immunoSEQ multiplex PCR assay was used to amplify the TCRB and TCRAD loci from a standardized amount of quality-controlled genomic DNA. The V(D)J region was spanned by amplicons of a length sufficient to cover the CDR3 and to identify V and J genes. Through the commercial immunoSEQ service, the amplicons were sequenced on an Illumina platform. Primer bias and sequencing errors were corrected as previously described, and TCRAD and TCRB were defined on the basis of the IMGT database. The repertoires were analysed using immunoSEQ Analyzer 3.0 and VDJTools for basic statistics, V/J segment usage, diversity estimates, rarefaction and pairwise overlap. Diversity was estimated with Chao1, ChaoE, Efron-Thisted, Shannon and inverse Simpson indices, and also on datasets down-sampled to the smallest sample. Repertoire overlap was assessed by strict matching of CDR3 nucleotide sequence, V gene and J gene, and clustering was done by Jaccard-based multidimensional scaling. On average, approximately 790,000 unique TCRB clonotypes were obtained from thymus samples, compared with 75,000 to 90,000 from blood samples.

The V gene is TRBV6-5 and the J gene is TRBJ2-2, with no confidently assigned D gene. The source of this sequence is a boy younger than two with a congenital heart defect. Donor details come from another sample of the same person, matched by shared clones. Sample: thymocytes. This receptor carries the CDR3 CASSYLQMNTGELFF. The nucleotide sequence reads TGTGCCAGCAGTTACTTGCAGATGAACACCGGGGAGCTGTTTTTT.